Shown below are 31 T cell receptor beta chains from a single sample sequenced in a study of blood T cell repertoires in COVID-19. The table came from immunoSEQ multiplex PCR; TCRdb's copy has only in-frame clones and leaves some out. The table records some 260,000 clones, around 80% of them present only once. The sample was peripheral blood. Source of these receptors: a woman aged 40 to 49 with active or convalescent COVID-19.

The CDR3 loop reads CATSRGGTTSYTF. The DNA for the CDR3 is TGTGCCACCAGCAGGGGGGGGACCACAAGCTACACCTTC. V gene TRBV15 combines with J gene TRBJ1-2, with D tentatively TRBD1 (5 bases). This CDR3 spans 13 amino acids. The germline V gene encodes CDR1 LNHNV and CDR2 YYDKDF (reference sequence). V was clipped by 3 bases and J by 9 bases, with 14 bases between them.

J is TRBJ1-4 and V is TRBV30, with D hard to call. Germline CDR1 GTSNPN, CDR2 SVGIG (reference sequence). V lost 0 bases to trimming and J lost 8 bases, with 13 bases between them. This CDR3 has 14 amino acids. The CDR3 is CAWSVGAVAEKLFF. The CDR3, as DNA: TGTGCCTGGAGTGTCGGCGCGGTAGCGGAAAAACTGTTTTTT.

This chain uses TRBV3-1 (or the pseudogene TRBV3-2) with TRBJ2-1; a possible D gene is TRBD1 (5 bases). Per the germline V gene, CDR1 is LGHDT and CDR2 is YNNKEL (reference sequence). Trimming cost V 2 bases and J 8 bases, with 16 bases left between them. This CDR3 comprises 15 residues. CDR3 residues: CASSQNSRAGDEQFF. CDR3 nucleotides: TGTGCCAGCAGCCAAAACAGCAGGGCAGGAGATGAGCAGTTCTTC.

There are many counts of this clone. The CDR3: CASRVGRGNEKLFF. CDR3 in DNA: TGTGCCAGTAGAGTTGGTAGGGGGAATGAAAAACTGTTTTTT. The chain joins TRBV19 to TRBJ1-4; D is possibly TRBD1 (6 bases). V lost 6 bases and J lost 5, with 13 bases in between. The CDR3 has 14 residues. Germline CDR1 LNHDA, CDR2 SQIVND (reference sequence). The full variable domain, in which reference TRBV19 and TRBJ1-4 provide the parts outside the CDR3, is DGGITQSPKYLFRKEGQNVTLSCEQNLNHDAMYWYRQDPGQGLRLIYYSQIVNDFQKGDIAEGYSVSREKKESFPLTVTSAQKNPTAFYLCASRVGRGNEKLFFGSGTQLSVL.

The chain couples TRBV21-1 to TRBJ1-3; TRBD1, the table's D call, was not compared with the DNA. TRBV21-1 is annotated as a pseudogene. This CDR3 region has 15 residues. CDR3 bases: TGTGCCAGCAGCAAAGATAGGGGCTCTGGAAACACCATATATTTT. It translates to CASSKDRGSGNTIYF.

This chain links TRBV4-2 with TRBJ1-2; D gene unclear. The CDR3 contains 12 residues. The V gene's germline CDR1 is LGHNA and CDR2 YNFKEQ. V lost 0 bases and J lost 7, with 6 bases in between. In DNA form, the CDR3 reads TGTGCCAGCAGCCAAGACCGGGGTGGCTACACCTTC. This sequence encodes CASSQDRGGYTF.

The genes are TRBV2 and TRBJ1-6, with 10 bases matching TRBD1. V shed 9 bases and J 11 bases; nucleotides not matched to a gene: 4. Germline CDR1 and CDR2: SNHLY and FYNNEI. The CDR3 has 12 amino acids. The CDR3 loop is CASGQGVTPLHF. CDR3 coding DNA: TGTGCCAGTGGACAGGGGGTCACACCCCTCCACTTT.

This chain joins TRBV27 and TRBJ1-1; 7 bases are shared with TRBD1. From germline, CDR1 is MNHEY and CDR2 SMNVEV (reference sequence). With V trimmed by 2 bases and J by 0 bases, 6 bases remained unmatched. The CDR3 spans 16 residues. CDR3 protein: CASSLSGTVMNTEAFF. CDR3 DNA sequence: TGTGCCAGCAGTTTAAGTGGGACAGTAATGAACACTGAAGCTTTCTTT.

The rearrangement links TRBV30 to TRBJ1-1; 7 bases line up with TRBD1. The CDR3 contains 13 residues. The germline V gene encodes CDR1 GTSNPN and CDR2 SVGIG (reference sequence). The ends lost 3 bases at V and 3 bases at J; junction bases unmatched: 4. The CDR3 nucleotides read TGTGCCTGGAGCGGGACAGCCTACACTGAAGCTTTCTTT. Its translation: CAWSGTAYTEAFF.

In its sample, this clone was seen many times. The rearrangement joins TRBV19 to TRBJ1-2; 10 nucleotides line up with TRBD1. Germline assignment: CDR1 LNHDA and CDR2 SQIVND (reference sequence). The ends lost 5 bases at V and 5 bases at J; junction bases unmatched: 11. The CDR3 spans 16 residues. The CDR3 bases are TGTGCCAGTAGTGCCATAAGGACAGGGGGATCGTATGGCTACACCTTC. Amino acid sequence: CASSAIRTGGSYGYTF.

This rearrangement joins TRBV9 to TRBJ2-2; D call uncertain. In germline, CDR1 is SGDLS, CDR2 YYNGEE. This CDR3 contains 15 residues. V lost 2 bases to trimming and J lost 1 base, with 9 bases between them. For the CDR3, the DNA is TGTGCCAGCAGCGTGTCGGCGGTGAACACCGGGGAGCTGTTTTTT. Protein: CASSVSAVNTGELFF.

The CDR3 region has the DNA TGCGCCAGCAGCCGTGCTGGCGGGGGGGCCTCTGGGGAGCTGTTTTTT. Translated: CASSRAGGGASGELFF. The rearrangement uses TRBV4-1 and TRBJ2-2; 9 nucleotides agree with TRBD2. Germline V lookup: CDR1 MGHRA, CDR2 YSYEKL. CDR3 length equals 16 residues. Germline trimming cut 4 bases from V and 8 bases from J; bases unmatched to any gene: 11.

This chain connects TRBV28 to TRBJ1-2; D is unclear. CDR1 and CDR2 from the germline V gene are MDHEN and SYDVKM. The ends were cut back, 6 bases at V and 5 bases at J, with 7 bases in the middle. The CDR3 length is 11 residues. The CDR3 sequence: CASSTEYGYTF. Here the CDR3 DNA reads TGTGCCAGCAGCACAGAGTATGGCTACACCTTC.

V and J are TRBV5-1 and TRBJ1-6; a weak D match, TRBD1 (5 bases). The V end was cut by 4 bases, the J end by 1 base, with 9 bases between. This CDR3 region has 15 residues. Germline CDR1 is SGHRS and CDR2 is YFSETQ. The CDR3, as DNA: TGCGCCAGCAGCCGGCGGGGGTCCTATAATTCACCCCTCCACTTT. Amino acid sequence: CASSRRGSYNSPLHF.

V and J are TRBV19 and TRBJ2-6; no clear D. The CDR3 loop spans 16 amino acids. CDR1 LNHDA and CDR2 SQIVND come from the germline V gene (reference sequence). Trimming took off 5 bases at V and 0 bases at J, with 11 bases between the two ends. CDR3 region: CASSAFTVSGANVLTF. CDR3 bases: TGTGCCAGTAGTGCCTTTACGGTCTCTGGGGCCAACGTCCTGACTTTC.

J is TRBJ1-2 and V is TRBV4-1; D might be TRBD1 (5 bases). Per germline, CDR1 MGHRA and CDR2 YSYEKL. V was pared by 0 bases and J by 5 bases, with 16 bases between. The CDR3 consists of 16 residues. CDR3 in amino acids: CASSQDGGNTGYGYTF. The CDR3 DNA follows: TGCGCCAGCAGCCAAGATGGGGGGAACACGGGGTATGGCTACACCTTC.

The chain joins TRBV28 to TRBJ1-1; TRBD1 agrees at 7 bases. The CDR3 has 11 residues. V shed 6 bases and J 6 bases; nucleotides not matched to a gene: 1. Germline V lookup: CDR1 MDHEN, CDR2 SYDVKM. CDR3 amino acids: CASRDRSEAFF. The CDR3 DNA is TGTGCCAGCAGGGACAGGTCTGAAGCTTTCTTT.

This rearrangement joins TRBV18 to TRBJ1-1; a possible D gene is TRBD1 (6 bases). This CDR3 is built from 15 residues. Between the trimmed V and J ends, which lost 4 bases and 1 base, there was a span of 13 bases. Germline CDR1 KGHSH, CDR2 LQKENI. CDR3 sequence: CASSLGDTRNTEAFF. DNA for the CDR3: TGTGCCAGCTCACTGGGGGACACCCGGAACACTGAAGCTTTCTTT.

The V call is TRBV28, the J call TRBJ1-4; D is perhaps TRBD1 (6 bases). Trimming stripped 6 bases from V and 8 bases from J, with 16 bases between. Germline-derived CDR1 and CDR2 are MDHEN and SYDVKM. CDR3 length equals 14 residues. The DNA for the CDR3 is TGTGCCAGCAGCCTACAGGGCCAGGGGGAAAAACTGTTTTTT. It encodes CASSLQGQGEKLFF.

This clone was seen only a few times. V usage is TRBV2 and J usage is TRBJ2-3, with 7 bases identical to TRBD1. Per the germline V gene, CDR1 is SNHLY and CDR2 is FYNNEI. Trimming at V came to 6 bases and at J to 4 bases, leaving 4 bases not matched to a gene. CDR3 length: 13 amino acids. The CDR3 DNA is TGTGCCAGCAGGTTGACAGGGCCAGATACGCAGTATTTT. This translates into CASRLTGPDTQYF.

This clone was recorded a few times. The genes are TRBV10-3 and TRBJ1-1; 7 nucleotides match TRBD1. The V gene end was trimmed by 3 bases and the J gene end by 11 bases; junction bases not matched to a gene: 9. This CDR3 spans 13 amino acids. CDR1 and CDR2 (germline): ENHRY, SYGVKD. The CDR3 sequence: CAISDPGQPPAFF. The DNA of the CDR3 is TGTGCCATCAGTGATCCGGGACAGCCTCCGGCTTTCTTT.

The CDR3 nucleotides read TGTGCTAGTAAGGGGGGGCCCGCAGATACGCAGTATTTT. This gives the protein CASKGGPADTQYF. This chain joins TRBV12-5 and TRBJ2-3, with D maybe TRBD2 (7 bases). The CDR3 contains 13 residues. Germline V gene sequence: CDR1 LGHNT, CDR2 FRNRAP. Trimming shortened V by 8 bases and J by 4 bases, and 13 bases separated the two germline ends.

The genes are TRBV7-9 and TRBJ2-6; 11 bases match TRBD1. The V and J ends lost 6 bases and 0 bases, in that order; junction bases with no gene match: 10. This CDR3 region has 19 residues. Germline lookup yields CDR1 SEHNR and CDR2 FQNEAQ (reference sequence). The CDR3, as DNA: TGTGCCAGCAGTGACCCCCGGGACAGGGGGAGCTCTGGGGCCAACGTCCTGACTTTC. This gives the protein CASSDPRDRGSSGANVLTF.

The V gene is TRBV10-3, the J gene TRBJ1-2; 7 bases line up with TRBD1. Germline V CDR1 and CDR2: ENHRY, SYGVKD. CDR3 length: 14 residues. The V and J ends lost 2 bases and 3 bases, in that order; junction bases with no gene match: 3. The CDR3 reads CAISEEGAYYGYTF. The CDR3 DNA is TGTGCCATCAGTGAGGAGGGGGCCTACTATGGCTACACCTTC.

The chain is built from TRBV7-8 and TRBJ1-2; the D gene is possibly TRBD1 (5 bases). The CDR3 is 12 amino acids. Trimming left V 4 bases short and J 5 bases short, with 8 bases between. Germline values: CDR1 SGHVS, CDR2 FQNEAQ. CDR3 DNA sequence: TGTGCCAGCAGCTCCAGGGAATATGGCTACACCTTC. Protein: CASSSREYGYTF.

The CDR3, as DNA: TGTGCCAGCAGTGACTCAGGGCGGGGGGGCTTTCAAGAGCAGTTCTTC. Amino acids: CASSDSGRGGFQEQFF. The chain is built from TRBV6-4 and TRBJ2-1; 9 nucleotides line up with TRBD2. V shed 0 bases and J 10 bases; nucleotides not matched to a gene: 10. The CDR3 contains 16 residues. The germline gives CDR1 MRHNA, CDR2 SNTAGT.

The V call is TRBV30, the J call TRBJ1-6; 8 bases agree with TRBD1. Germline V lookup: CDR1 GTSNPN, CDR2 SVGIG (reference sequence). J was trimmed by 10 bases and V by 2 bases; bases with no gene match: 10. The CDR3 is made up of 15 amino acids. CDR3 protein: CAWSSDQGARSPLHF. The DNA for the CDR3 is TGTGCCTGGAGTTCTGATCAGGGGGCAAGATCACCCCTCCACTTT.

The chain carries TRBV4-1 and TRBJ1-3, with D possibly matching TRBD1 (5 bases). Per germline, CDR1 MGHRA and CDR2 YSYEKL. Trimming took off 1 base at V and 3 bases at J, with 7 bases between the two ends. The CDR3 contains 14 residues. The CDR3 spells CASSQGTYGNTIYF. The CDR3 nucleotides read TGCGCCAGCAGCCAAGGGACATATGGAAACACCATATATTTT.

The chain employs TRBV24-1 and TRBJ2-1, with TRBD2 identical over 12 bases. This CDR3 spans 18 amino acids. Unmatched junction bases numbered 13, after V lost 4 bases and J lost 7 bases. Germline V CDR1 and CDR2: KGHDR, SFDVKD. In DNA form, the CDR3 reads TGTGCCACCAGTGACACGATCGTACTAGCGGGGGGCATGAATGAGCAGTTCTTC. This gives the protein CATSDTIVLAGGMNEQFF.

The genes are TRBV14 and TRBJ2-5, with D perhaps matching TRBD1 (5 bases). This CDR3 contains 12 residues. The germline gives CDR1 SGHDN, CDR2 FVKESK. Trimming pared 4 bases from V and 3 bases from J, leaving 6 bases between. CDR3 DNA sequence: TGTGCCAGCAGCCTCAGGGAAGAGACCCAGTACTTC. It yields the protein CASSLREETQYF.

This clone was seen once. This chain uses TRBV12-3 or TRBV12-4 with TRBJ2-7; maybe TRBD2 (6 bases). The V and J ends lost 6 bases and 6 bases respectively, with 12 bases between them. The CDR3 covers 12 residues. The CDR3 DNA reads as TGTGCCAGCAGGGCCCCCGGGGGCGAGCAGTACTTC. It yields the protein CASRAPGGEQYF.